This is a list of T cell receptor beta chains from one sample in a study of blood T cells in healthy people across ages. TCRdb independently ran MiXCR on the 5' RACE reads; one entry per CDR3 protein. This table holds about 720,000 distinct CDR3 sequences, approximately 21% found once. Sequencing was performed on blood. These receptors were collected from a man between 65 and 79 years old in good health. CDR3s include the opening cysteine and the closing phenylalanine or tryptophan. D genes are given only for firm matches. Clone size, where shown, is once, few, many, or a class for clones that have expanded.

len	v_gene	abundance	j_gene	d_gene	CDR3nt	CDR3aa
16	TRBV7-9	-	TRBJ2-5	TRBD2	TGTGCCAGCAGCCCCTTCTCGGGAGGGTATGAAGAGACCCAGTACTTC	CASSPFSGGYEETQYF
14	TRBV25-1	few	TRBJ1-3	TRBD1	TGTGCCAGCAGTAAAACAGGGGTCGGAAACACCATATATTTT	CASSKTGVGNTIYF
16	TRBV28	-	TRBJ1-2	TRBD1	TGTGCCAGCAGTTTAAGGCTTCCCACCCAGGGGGGTGGCTACACCTTC	CASSLRLPTQGGGYTF
17	TRBV5-1	few	TRBJ2-7	-	TGCGCCAGCAGCTTTGACAGTCGAATATATTCCTCCTACGAGCAGTACTTC	CASSFDSRIYSSYEQYF
16	TRBV14	-	TRBJ2-5	-	TGTGCCAGCAGCCAAGAAAGAGGAGTCCGCCGGGAGACCCAGTACTTC	CASSQERGVRRETQYF
18	TRBV7-9	-	TRBJ1-1	-	TGTGCCAGCAGCCCGAAGCGGCTCGGGGTGGGAGGTGGCACTGAAGCTTTCTTT	CASSPKRLGVGGGTEAFF
16	TRBV24-1	few	TRBJ2-1	TRBD1	TGTGCCACCAGTGATTTTCCGGGACAGGGGGCTTATGAGCAGTTCTTC	CATSDFPGQGAYEQFF
14	TRBV20-1	-	TRBJ2-3	TRBD2	TGCAGTGCTAGAGTTTATAGCGGGGGCGATACGCAGTATTTT	CSARVYSGGDTQYF
16	TRBV6-5	few	TRBJ2-1	TRBD2	TGTGCCAGCAGTTCCCAGACTAGCGGGGTGTACAATGAGCAGTTCTTC	CASSSQTSGVYNEQFF
15	TRBV11-1	-	TRBJ2-2	-	TGTGCCAGCAGCTCGACAGAAAGCAACACCGGGGAGCTGTTTTTT	CASSSTESNTGELFF
14	TRBV6-5	few	TRBJ2-5	-	TGTGCCAGCAGTTGCGCCGGGGGACGACAGACCCAGTACTTC	CASSCAGGRQTQYF
17	TRBV11-2	many	TRBJ2-1	TRBD1	TGTGCCAGCAGCCCAGCACTCACCGGGACAGGGTCCCATGAGCAGTTCTTC	CASSPALTGTGSHEQFF
14	TRBV7-6	few	TRBJ2-7	-	TGTGCCAGCAGCCCCCAGGCTAGCTCCTACGAGCAGTACTTC	CASSPQASSYEQYF
13	TRBV6-6	few	TRBJ2-3	-	TGTGCCAGCAGTCCGACTAATGGGAGATCGCAGTATTTT	CASSPTNGRSQYF
12	TRBV10-3	few	TRBJ1-1	-	TGTGCCATCCGGGGGCTTAACACTGAAGCTTTCTTT	CAIRGLNTEAFF
13	TRBV4-3	few	TRBJ1-1	-	TGCGCCAGCAGCCAGGACCCTATGGCTGAAGCTTTCTTT	CASSQDPMAEAFF
16	TRBV5-5	-	TRBJ2-3	TRBD2	TGTGCCAGCAGCTTCACGGCACTAGCGGGGAGAGATACGCAGTATTTT	CASSFTALAGRDTQYF
14	TRBV29-1	-	TRBJ1-2	-	TGCAGCGTTGACACCGAAGGTCGGAACCATGGCTACACCTTC	CSVDTEGRNHGYTF
14	TRBV5-1	once	TRBJ2-2	TRBD1	TGCGCCAGCATCCGGGACAGCCCCACCGGGGAGCTGTTTTTT	CASIRDSPTGELFF
16	TRBV6-5	many	TRBJ1-1	TRBD1	TGTGCCAGCAGTGGCCCCGGGACAGGCACTTGGGGGAAAGCTTTCTTT	CASSGPGTGTWGKAFF
14	TRBV6-5	many	TRBJ1-1	TRBD1	TGTGCCAGCAGTAGGACAGGGGTGAACACTGAAGCTTTCTTT	CASSRTGVNTEAFF
15	TRBV18	-	TRBJ2-7	-	TGTGCCAGCTCAGTTTCCCGGCAGGGGCCAGACGAGCAGTACTTC	CASSVSRQGPDEQYF
15	TRBV29-1	-	TRBJ1-1	TRBD1	TGCAGCGTATCACGGACAGGGCCCGTGAACACTGAAGCTTTCTTT	CSVSRTGPVNTEAFF
11	TRBV28	few	TRBJ1-5	TRBD1	TGTCCCGACAGGGGCTATCAGCCCCAGCATTTT	CPDRGYQPQHF
16	TRBV20-1	-	TRBJ2-1	TRBD2	TGCAGTGCTAGACCTACTAGCGCTATATTGTTATATGAGCAGTTCTTC	CSARPTSAILLYEQFF
16	TRBV3-1	few	TRBJ2-1	-	TGTGCCAGCAGCCGGTTGGGGGACCCCGCCTACAATGAGCAGTTCTTC	CASSRLGDPAYNEQFF
14	TRBV6-1	-	TRBJ1-2	TRBD1	TGTGCCAGCAGCCAGCCGGGACAGGGCGATGGCTACACCTTC	CASSQPGQGDGYTF
14	TRBV10-3	-	TRBJ2-3	-	TGTGCCATCAGTGGATGGGGAGGCACAGATACGCAGTATTTT	CAISGWGGTDTQYF
14	TRBV3-1	few	TRBJ1-2	TRBD1	TGTGCCAGCAGCCGGACAGGGGCGGTCTATGGCTACACCTTC	CASSRTGAVYGYTF
15	TRBV6-5	few	TRBJ2-3	-	TGTGCCAGCAGTATAGGGGGTTTACGGACAGATACGCAGTATTTT	CASSIGGLRTDTQYF
16	TRBV19	-	TRBJ2-4	-	TGTGCCAGTAGTACTTGGACTAAGGTAACCAAAAACATTCAGTACTTC	CASSTWTKVTKNIQYF
13	TRBV18	few	TRBJ2-5	-	TGTGCCAGCTCTGGGGGATTCCAAGAGACCCAGTACTTC	CASSGGFQETQYF
15	TRBV6-6	-	TRBJ2-7	TRBD1	TGTGCCAGCAGTGGTCAGCGGACAGGGGCCGCCGAGCAGTACTTC	CASSGQRTGAAEQYF
13	TRBV5-4	-	TRBJ1-3	-	TGTGCCAGCAGCTTAGAAGGGAGAAACACCATATATTTT	CASSLEGRNTIYF
12	TRBV7-8	many	TRBJ2-1	TRBD2	TGTGCCAGCGATAGCGGGAGCTATGAGCAGTTCTTC	CASDSGSYEQFF
16	TRBV5-5	few	TRBJ2-1	-	TGTGCCAGCAGCTTGGGACTCGGCGGGTCCTACAATGAGCAGTTCTTC	CASSLGLGGSYNEQFF
11	TRBV24-1	-	TRBJ2-7	-	TGTGCCACCAGTGACTCCTACGAGCAGTACTTC	CATSDSYEQYF
14	TRBV27	-	TRBJ2-1	TRBD1	TGTGCCAGCAGCCCACAGGGGGCCTACAATGAGCAGTTCTTC	CASSPQGAYNEQFF
17	TRBV4-1	-	TRBJ2-5	TRBD2	TGCGCCAGCAGCCAAGCGAGCGGGGGGGCTCTCCAAGAGACCCAGTACTTC	CASSQASGGALQETQYF
15	TRBV3-1	-	TRBJ2-3	TRBD2	TGTGCCAGCAGCCTCGGGACTAGGATCACAGATACGCAGTATTTT	CASSLGTRITDTQYF
15	TRBV18	-	TRBJ1-4	-	TGTGCCAGCTCACCCACAGGGCCACAATCTGAAAAACTGTTTTTT	CASSPTGPQSEKLFF
15	TRBV20-1	few	TRBJ2-1	TRBD1	TGCAGTGCACCCATAGACAGGGTACGAATTAATGAGCAGTTCTTC	CSAPIDRVRINEQFF
17	TRBV12-3/TRBV12-4	-	TRBJ1-1	-	TGTGCCAGCAGTTCCTCACGCTTTGACATCATGAACACTGAAGCTTTCTTT	CASSSSRFDIMNTEAFF
15	TRBV29-1	few	TRBJ2-2	TRBD1	TGCAGCGTTAGCGGACAGGGGGCGGAAACCGGGGAGCTGTTTTTT	CSVSGQGAETGELFF
14	TRBV6-1	-	TRBJ1-1	TRBD1	TGTGCCAGCAGTGAAGTCAGGGGGGACGCTGAAGCTTTCTTT	CASSEVRGDAEAFF
15	TRBV12-3/TRBV12-4	-	TRBJ2-5	TRBD2	TGTGCCAGCAGCCCCGCTAGCGGGAGTTTCGAGACCCAGTACTTC	CASSPASGSFETQYF
13	TRBV15	few	TRBJ1-2	-	TGTGCCACCAGCAGGGACAGAACATATGGCTACACCTTC	CATSRDRTYGYTF